What follows describes a single T cell receptor beta chain. The sample holds one count of this clone. The specificity of this receptor is unknown. The input lacks base qualities; no much larger clone sits a single base away. Explained via the paper, the time point label denotes: baseline before first vaccination. Vaccinee samples were obtained from the UK trials COV001 and COV002, which included a single-blind randomized controlled phase 2/3 trial of AZD1222 (ChAdOx1 nCoV-19) in healthy adults. For TCRbeta chain sequencing, PBMC samples from trial participants were taken at day 0 and at day 28 after the second dose. The data originate from a study of T cell responses to AZD1222 COVID-19 vaccine (dated by TCRdb to the early 2020s). Study-level background: AZD1222 recipients given second doses at about 4 weeks or at about 12 weeks were pooled, since spike-specific TCR depth and breadth were not found to differ between the two schedules. A total of about 250 trial participants underwent TCR sequencing, of whom 207 had received two doses of AZD1222 and about 25 had received two doses of the MenACWY control vaccine. Trial participants were enrolled by age into 18-55, 56-69 and 70-plus year subgroups, with approximately 160, 26 and 62 TCR-sequenced participants respectively. Summary of the overall study and its limitations: The whole spike protein was spanned by vaccine-associated CD4 TCRs, and dominant responses were seen in regions 160-218 and 743-854. The 56-69-year group was small, and its depth increase did not reach significance, likely because of low power. Participants were mostly white British and included more females than males, and it was suggested by the authors that clonal diversity may have been underestimated. Reportedly, close to half of the unique spike-specific TCRs recognized epitopes lying outside the regions that are mutated in the B.1.351 and B.1.1.7 variants. A significant rise in spike-specific TCR breadth and depth was observed after two AZD1222 doses relative to day 0 and relative to MenACWY recipients. Conclusions about previously exposed vaccinees are limited because only a handful of AZD1222 recipients were SARS-CoV-2 seropositive at baseline. No day 14 peak-response samples were available, so repertoires were characterized only after the peak T cell response.

The CDR3 regions of human TCRbeta chains were subjected to immunosequencing. The authors' analysis ran thus. TCRs in the repertoires were matched against a reference library of SARS-CoV-2-specific TCRs that had been generated with the MIRA antigen-specificity platform. Breadth was defined as the fraction of unique TCRs that were SARS-CoV-2-associated. Depth was defined as the fraction of total T cells that were SARS-CoV-2-associated. Using the MIRA data, each spike-specific TCR was mapped to the spike region that the TCR reacts to and placed in a CD4 or CD8 class. Log10-transformed breadth and depth values were compared by one-way ANOVA with Sidak's multiple comparisons tests. The table was pulled from immuneACCESS by TCRdb, which kept in-frame rearrangements only. Such tables lose some clones; where checked, under half of the loss comes from unresolved V genes, and the rest has no known cause. V and J calls and clone size are those listed in that table; D and trimming were worked out from the DNA. In this sample the table shows approximately 150,000 clones, 85% to 95% of which occur a single time. The top ten clonotypes cover around 1.3% of the sample.

The germline V gene encodes CDR1 LNHDA and CDR2 SQIVND (reference sequence). Trimming takes 6 bases off V and 5 bases off J; junction bases not matched to a gene: 10. From the cysteine up to the phenylalanine, the CDR3 has a length of 16 residues. Just CDR3 DNA is preserved here, 48 bases in frame from base 1. The chain is assembled from TRBV19 and TRBJ2-5, and TRBD2 aligns with 12 junction nucleotides. Here the sequenced sample was peripheral blood, taken on day 0 of AZD1222 vaccination. The origin of this receptor is an adult in good health. Here the CDR3 is given as CASRPRLAGVAETQYF. The DNA is TGTGCCAGTAGACCCAGACTAGCGGGAGTGGCGGAGACCCAGTACTTC.